Shown below are 5 T cell receptor beta chains from a single sample sequenced in a study of vaccination and CD4 T cells after COVID-19. Cultured CD4+ T-cell DNA underwent Oncomine TCR Beta short-read sequencing. Each CDR3 protein gets one entry after TCRdb re-called the PCR reads with MiXCR. This table holds 4,500 to 5,500 distinct CDR3 sequences, more than 35% found once. Their antigen targets remain unknown. Treatment of the sample: roughly 11-day PBMC culture with coronavirus spike peptide pools or control peptides (ViraFEST assay). Investigators obtained the unexposed donor's CD4+ T cells before the COVID-19 pandemic (2011-2018). The material sequenced was CD4+ T cells from blood, cultured in vitro. The origin of the receptors is a human donor in good health.

This clonotype turned up a few times. V and J are TRBV6-5 and TRBJ1-1; 9 positions agree with TRBD1. J lost 11 bases, V lost 2 bases, and 6 bases had no gene match. This CDR3 region has 13 residues. From germline, CDR1 is MNHEY and CDR2 SVGAGI. CDR3 amino acids: CASSYVTGGNAFF. In DNA, the CDR3 is TGTGCCAGCAGTTACGTTACAGGGGGCAACGCTTTCTTT.

This clonotype was seen more than once but under ten times. The rearrangement links TRBV29-1 to TRBJ1-2; 7 bases agree with TRBD1. The CDR3 consists of 12 residues. Looked up from germline, CDR1 is SQVTM and CDR2 is ANQGSEA. Trimming took 6 bases from V and 6 from J; bases not matched to a gene: 7. In DNA form, the CDR3 reads TGCAGCGTAGACAGGGTTTCGGATGGCTACACCTTC. Translating gives CSVDRVSDGYTF. The full variable domain, with the rest looked up from reference TRBV29-1 and TRBJ1-2, is SAVISQKPSRDICQRGTSLTIQCQVDSQVTMMFWYRQQPGQSLTLIATANQGSEATYESGFVIDKFPISRPNLTFSTLTVSNMSPEDSSIYLCSVDRVSDGYTFGSGTRLTVV.

This sequence joins TRBV10-3 and TRBJ2-3; the match to TRBD2 covers 11 bases. The CDR3 is 13 amino acids. V shed 11 bases and J 4 bases; nucleotides not matched to a gene: 5. Per germline, CDR1 ENHRY and CDR2 SYGVKD. The CDR3 DNA follows: TGTGCCGTTACTAGCGGGAGCGCAGATACGCAGTATTTT. Translating it yields CAVTSGSADTQYF.

This clonotype was found a few times. This chain links TRBV20-1 with TRBJ1-2; D call uncertain. V was cut by 1 base and J by 2 bases, with 8 bases left in between. The length of the CDR3 is 13 residues. Germline V gives CDR1 DFQATT, CDR2 SNEGSKA (reference sequence). The CDR3 coding sequence is TGCAGTGCTAGAGCCTCCGCCAACTATGGCTACACCTTC. Its protein product is CSARASANYGYTF.

This chain joins TRBV12-3 or TRBV12-4 and TRBJ1-2, with D tentatively TRBD1 (6 bases). V lost 6 bases and J lost 11, with 22 bases in between. CDR3 size: 14 residues. The CDR3 sequence is CASRGTRGRRRYTF. The CDR3 DNA reads TGTGCCAGCAGGGGGACGCGGGGGCGCAGAAGGTACACCTTC.